This T cell receptor (beta chain) is drawn from a study of blood T cell repertoires in COVID-19. Study at large: From T cells, B-cell-depleted T cells, or PBMCs came the material, which was cDNA or gDNA.

This clone has only one observation. The data were produced by immunoSEQ multiplex PCR, yet TCRdb's version contains in-frame clones alone and is incomplete. The sample lists 250,000 to 300,000 clones, 80% to 90% seen once, with 1.5% to 2% in the top ten. Sample: PBMCs or T cells enriched from blood (not recorded which). This clonotype originated in a woman between 50 and 59 years old who had recovered from COVID-19.

The DNA for the CDR3 is TGTGCCAGCCTTAGGTATCGGGATGAGCAGTTCTTC. Translating it yields CASLRYRDEQFF. J is TRBJ2-1 and V is TRBV5-8; no clear D gene. Germline V CDR1 and CDR2: SGHTS, YDEGEE. CDR3 length: 12 residues. The V gene lost 7 bases and the J gene lost 8 bases, with 13 bases spanning the gap.